This TCR beta chain emerged from a study of molecular identifiers for immune sequencing clone quantification (dated by TCRdb to about 2018). Background for the entire study: For a replicate experiment, RNA from roughly 21,000 or 96,000 naive CD8 T cells was divided into five aliquots, of which four were sequenced. CD8 T cells were used in a methods study to benchmark molecular-identifier clustering-based TCR repertoire sequencing (MIDCIRS) and TCR RNA copy counting.

The CDR3 runs 14 amino acids, cysteine and phenylalanine included. Kept here is only the CDR3 DNA, which spans 42 bases and is read in frame from base 1. The germline V gene provides CDR1 SGHVS and CDR2 FNYEAQ. Trimming takes 6 bases from V and 5 bases from J, and the germline ends sit 13 bases apart. Libraries of naive CD8 T cells were generated from roughly 20,000 to 1,000,000 sorted cells, with 10%, 30% or 50% of the purified RNA used. Naive CD8 T cells, defined as CD8+CD4-CCR7+CD45RA+, were FACS-sorted into RLT Plus buffer on a BD FACSAria II. Detection sensitivity was tested by spiking Jurkat RNA equal to about 10 TCR copies' worth into samples containing about 18,000-1,000,000 naive CD8 T cells. Enrichment of CD8 T cells was performed with RosetteSep CD8+ T Cell Enrichment Cocktail and Ficoll-Paque, after which ACK red cell lysis was carried out. Beyond this particular receptor, the publication reports: Approximately 3 recovered TCR RNA copies per cell were obtained by modeling, versus roughly 9.1 by digital PCR, implying a capture efficiency of 30% to 35%. The sizes of highly expanded clones could end up underestimated when identical TCR molecules share a barcode. In CMV-specific effector cells, clones with more than 20 RNA copies accounted for over 99% of molecules, whereas in naive cells such clones accounted for under 1%. Spiked-in Jurkat TCR RNA (approximately 9 copies' worth), which is not part of the donor repertoire, was contained in the naive libraries. Spiked-in Jurkat TCR RNA equal to a single cell's worth was reported to be detectable even within 1,200,000 naive CD8 T cells. Without barcode sub-clustering, chimeric consensus sequences inflated TCR diversity; chimeras reached as high as 47%.

This clonotype has at least ten counts. Its target antigen remains unknown. No base-level quality is on record; no much larger clone is a single base apart. Receptors were amplified or captured by PCR. TCRdb records Illumina HiSeq 4000 as the sequencer. Bulk TCR libraries were made following a previously described method, with the TCR primers given in Table S5. The Qiagen AllPrep DNA/RNA kit was used to purify total RNA. Before analysis, reads from multiple sequencing runs of one library were combined. For the original study's pipeline: Only reads with exact TCR constant sequence were kept, trimmed to 150 nt, and grouped by their 12-nt molecular barcodes. Reads within each barcode group were sub-clustered using a 15% Levenshtein threshold, and quality-weighted consensus sequences were constructed for each RNA molecule. Non-functional sequences were excluded, and lower-count sequences lying one edit away from another sequence were also excluded. Based on a fit of two negative binomial distributions, barcode sub-clusters having less than 20% of the maximum read count were discarded. TCRdb reran the public reads through fastp at Q25 and MiXCR, keeping productive beta chains. Entries are consolidated by CDR3 protein sequence, retaining the most common genes and DNA. TCRdb, not the authors, supplied the V and J calls. The sample yields some 650,000 distinct CDR3 sequences; about 20% were counted once. Clones ranked in the top ten supply roughly 0.83% of the sample.

Material: naive CD8+ T cells from blood, with Jurkat cell RNA spiked in. This specimen's cell subset or site label, per the study, means: FACS-sorted CD8+CD4-CCR7+CD45RA+ naive T cells. The sequence was obtained from a human donor in good health. Some libraries in this study had Jurkat cell RNA spiked in. In this chain, TRBV7-6 is recombined with TRBJ2-2, and perhaps TRBD2 as D gene, on 6 matching bases. The DNA sequence reads TGTGCCAGCAGTCTAGCGTATTCGACCGGGGAGCTGTTTTTT. This is translated as CASSLAYSTGELFF.